This T cell receptor beta chain was retrieved from a study of CXCR3-negative and CXCR3-positive naive CD8 T cells. This CDR3 region has 16 residues. The V gene's germline CDR1 is MDHEN and CDR2 SYDVKM. Researchers prepared the TRB cDNA libraries using 5' RACE with UMI labels. TCRdb reworked the 5' RACE reads into one entry per CDR3 protein, no DNA. In all, the sample yields approximately 83,000 distinct CDR3 sequences. This sequence joins TRBV28 and TRBJ2-2; the D call of TRBD2 rests on TCRdb alone, since no DNA is present to check it. Input material: naive CXCR3- CD8+ T cells from blood. Subset given: CD45RO-CCR7+CD27+CD95- naive CD8+ T cells lacking CXCR3 (TNR3-). The receptor comes from a human donor in good health. Some clones in this sample may be carry-over from other donors' samples. The CDR3 spells CASSFSLAGNTGELFF.